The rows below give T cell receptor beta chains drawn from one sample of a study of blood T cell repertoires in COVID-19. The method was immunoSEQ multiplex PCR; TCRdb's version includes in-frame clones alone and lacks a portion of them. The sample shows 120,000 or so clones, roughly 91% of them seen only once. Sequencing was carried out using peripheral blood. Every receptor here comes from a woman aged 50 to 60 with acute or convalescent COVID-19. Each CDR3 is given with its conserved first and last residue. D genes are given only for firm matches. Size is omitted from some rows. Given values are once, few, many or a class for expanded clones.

CDR3 protein: CATSDGGTGAYEQYF
CDR3 DNA: TGTGCCACCAGTGATGGGGGGACAGGGGCCTACGAGCAGTACTTC
J gene: TRBJ2-7
V gene: TRBV24-1
clone size: -
D gene: TRBD1

CDR3 protein: CATAAGGLNEQFF
CDR3 DNA: TGTGCCACAGCAGCGGGAGGGTTAAATGAGCAGTTCTTC
J gene: TRBJ2-1
V gene: TRBV24-1
clone size: once
D gene: TRBD2

CDR3 protein: CASSDLAGLNTGELFF
CDR3 DNA: TGCGCCAGCAGCGACCTAGCGGGACTAAACACCGGGGAGCTGTTTTTT
J gene: TRBJ2-2
V gene: TRBV4-1
clone size: -
D gene: TRBD2

CDR3 protein: CASSFQGSNTEAFF
CDR3 DNA: TGCGCCAGCAGCTTTCAGGGGTCGAACACTGAAGCTTTCTTT
J gene: TRBJ1-1
V gene: TRBV5-1
clone size: -
D gene: -

CDR3 protein: CASSPTEGGWTNEKLFF
CDR3 DNA: TGCGCCAGCAGCCCCACGGAAGGGGGTTGGACTAATGAAAAACTGTTTTTT
J gene: TRBJ1-4
V gene: TRBV4-1
clone size: once
D gene: -

CDR3 protein: CASSQMVAEGYEQYF
CDR3 DNA: TGTGCCAGCAGCCAGATGGTAGCGGAGGGGTACGAGCAGTACTTC
J gene: TRBJ2-7
V gene: TRBV3-1/TRBV3-2
clone size: -
D gene: -

CDR3 protein: CSGSGRGGYTF
CDR3 DNA: TGCAGTGGATCGGGAAGAGGCGGCTACACCTTC
J gene: TRBJ1-2
V gene: TRBV20-1
clone size: -
D gene: -

CDR3 protein: CSVMRLTSNTGELFF
CDR3 DNA: TGCAGCGTTATGCGTCTTACTTCGAACACCGGGGAGCTGTTTTTT
J gene: TRBJ2-2
V gene: TRBV29-1
clone size: -
D gene: -

CDR3 protein: CASNGGTNTEAFF
CDR3 DNA: TGTGCCAGCAACGGCGGGACTAACACTGAAGCTTTCTTT
J gene: TRBJ1-1
V gene: TRBV2
clone size: -
D gene: -

CDR3 protein: CASTSFLGVHF
CDR3 DNA: TGTGCCAGTACCTCCTTTTTGGGAGTTCATTTT
J gene: TRBJ1-3
V gene: TRBV19
clone size: once
D gene: -

CDR3 protein: CASSNGRVNEQFF
CDR3 DNA: TGTGCCAGCTCTAATGGTCGCGTCAATGAGCAGTTCTTC
J gene: TRBJ2-1
V gene: TRBV12-3/TRBV12-4
clone size: -
D gene: -

CDR3 protein: CASSLHSSYNEQFF
CDR3 DNA: TGTGCCAGCAGCTTGCACAGCTCCTACAATGAGCAGTTCTTC
J gene: TRBJ2-1
V gene: TRBV11-3
clone size: few
D gene: -

CDR3 protein: CASCWDRLTGELFF
CDR3 DNA: TGTGCCAGCTGCTGGGACAGACTCACCGGGGAGCTGTTTTTT
J gene: TRBJ2-2
V gene: TRBV6-5
clone size: -
D gene: TRBD1

CDR3 protein: CASNPPDSPTDTQYF
CDR3 DNA: TGTGCCAGCAACCCGCCGGACAGTCCGACAGATACGCAGTATTTT
J gene: TRBJ2-3
V gene: TRBV28
clone size: few
D gene: -

CDR3 protein: CASSSRGWEAFF
CDR3 DNA: TGTGCCAGCAGCTCCAGGGGGTGGGAAGCTTTCTTT
J gene: TRBJ1-1
V gene: TRBV28
clone size: -
D gene: TRBD1

CDR3 protein: CASSMGGTANTGELFF
CDR3 DNA: TGTGCCAGTAGTATGGGTGGTACAGCGAACACCGGGGAGCTGTTTTTT
J gene: TRBJ2-2
V gene: TRBV19
clone size: -
D gene: -

CDR3 protein: CASSLDILGTNTGELFF
CDR3 DNA: TGTGCCAGCTCACTAGACATCCTTGGTACGAACACCGGGGAGCTGTTTTTT
J gene: TRBJ2-2
V gene: TRBV18
clone size: once
D gene: -

CDR3 protein: CASSQFSNTEAFF
CDR3 DNA: TGTGCCAGCAGCCAATTCAGTAACACTGAAGCTTTCTTT
J gene: TRBJ1-1
V gene: TRBV3-1/TRBV3-2
clone size: -
D gene: -

CDR3 protein: CASSLGDRENTEAFF
CDR3 DNA: TGCGCCAGCAGCTTGGGGGACAGGGAAAACACTGAAGCTTTCTTT
J gene: TRBJ1-1
V gene: TRBV5-1
clone size: -
D gene: TRBD1

CDR3 protein: CASSPTSLLFEQYF
CDR3 DNA: TGTGCCAGCTCTCCGACTAGTCTCCTTTTCGAGCAGTACTTC
J gene: TRBJ2-7
V gene: TRBV7-8
clone size: -
D gene: -

CDR3 protein: CASSSVITSFQYF
CDR3 DNA: TGTGCCAGCAGCTCCGTTATTACTAGTTTTCAGTACTTC
J gene: TRBJ2-4
V gene: TRBV28
clone size: -
D gene: -

CDR3 protein: CASSVVSGGNNEQFF
CDR3 DNA: TGTGCCAGCAGCGTAGTTAGCGGGGGCAACAATGAGCAGTTCTTC
J gene: TRBJ2-1
V gene: TRBV9
clone size: -
D gene: TRBD2

CDR3 protein: CASSPPGGYEQYF
CDR3 DNA: TGCGCCAGCAGCCCCCCGGGGGGCTACGAGCAGTACTTC
J gene: TRBJ2-7
V gene: TRBV5-1
clone size: -
D gene: TRBD2

CDR3 protein: CASSHPAGGANVLTF
CDR3 DNA: TGTGCCAGCAGCCACCCCGCTGGCGGGGCCAACGTCCTGACTTTC
J gene: TRBJ2-6
V gene: TRBV6-5
clone size: -
D gene: -

CDR3 protein: CASSPRRDVAGGYTF
CDR3 DNA: TGTGCCAGCAGCCCCCGCCGGGACGTGGCGGGGGGCTACACCTTC
J gene: TRBJ1-2
V gene: TRBV9
clone size: -
D gene: -

CDR3 protein: CASSEGGTGGHEQYF
CDR3 DNA: TGTGCCAGCAGTGAAGGCGGGACAGGGGGACACGAGCAGTACTTC
J gene: TRBJ2-7
V gene: TRBV6-1
clone size: once
D gene: TRBD1